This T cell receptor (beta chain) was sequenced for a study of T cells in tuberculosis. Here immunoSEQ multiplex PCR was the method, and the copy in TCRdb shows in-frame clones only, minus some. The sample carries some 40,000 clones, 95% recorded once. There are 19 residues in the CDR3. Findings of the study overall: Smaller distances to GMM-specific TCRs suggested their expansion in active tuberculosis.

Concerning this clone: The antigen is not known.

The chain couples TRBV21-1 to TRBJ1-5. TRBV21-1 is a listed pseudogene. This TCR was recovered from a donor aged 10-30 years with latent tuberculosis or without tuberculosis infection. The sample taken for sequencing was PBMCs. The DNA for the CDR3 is TGTGCCAGCAGCAGACGGGGGGCAGGGGCCCCCTTTAGCAATCAGCCCCAGCATTTT. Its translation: CASSRRGAGAPFSNQPQHF.